The text below deals with one T cell receptor (beta chain). This entry comes from a study of blood T cell repertoires in COVID-19. At the level of the study: From T cells, B-cell-depleted T cells, or PBMCs came the material, which was cDNA or gDNA.

V was clipped by 6 bases and J by 8 bases, with 16 bases between them. The germline CDR1 and CDR2 sequences are SGHVS and FQNEAQ. The CDR3 consists of 13 residues. Individuals drawn from under 30 US areas were roughly 18 to 95 years old. Method: immunoSEQ multiplex PCR; TCRdb's copy keeps in-frame clones and lacks some. The sample includes about 200,000 clones, roughly 82% of them seen just once. The chain has TRBV7-8 and TRBJ1-2; no definite D call. The TCR was taken from a man in his forties with acute COVID-19. The specimen sequenced was PBMCs or T cells enriched from blood (not recorded which). This CDR3 is CASSYPGIRGYTF. CDR3 DNA sequence: TGTGCCAGCAGTTACCCCGGGATAAGGGGCTACACCTTC.